This TCR beta chain is from a study of T-cell memory formation after mild COVID-19. Study context: The study found TCR clusters largely donor specific.

TCRdb re-called the 5' RACE reads through MiXCR, storing one row per CDR3 protein. The sample consists of roughly 250,000 distinct CDR3 sequences, about a sixth of them appearing once. Study outcomes and limitations: Clones that contracted clustered mainly in CM and EM if CD4+ and in EMRA if CD8+. Pre-infection memory contained some responding clones, which suggested that cross-reactive memory had joined. Day 15 to 85 contracting clones showed balanced CD4/CD8; later expanders leaned CD4+.

CDR1 is KGHDR, CDR2 SFDVKD, per germline. The CDR3 runs to 13 residues. V was cut by 1 base and J by 3 bases, with 5 bases left in between. This clonotype was seen just once. Its antigen is not known. The specimen sequenced was PBMCs or a T cell subset sorted from them (not recorded which). The rearrangement uses TRBV24-1 and TRBJ1-2, with D uncertain. The receptor comes from a man younger than 35 who had mild COVID-19 (a few samples of this study predate the infection). Cell type and time point are not known. This CDR3 is CATSDFRYYGYTF. The CDR3 DNA follows: TGTGCCACCAGTGATTTCCGCTACTATGGCTACACCTTC.